This TCR beta chain was profiled in a study of naive and memory T cell subsets. The beta constant-region primer was an equimolar mix of two oligonucleotides covering TRBC1 and TRBC2. Ligated cDNA was amplified by four rounds of PCR with nested alpha and beta constant-region primers and SP2. MiXCR was run by TCRdb on the UMI-ligation and nested PCR reads, yielding one entry per CDR3 protein. The repertoire has around 160,000 distinct CDR3 sequences, approximately 22% of them found once; the top ten carry roughly 0.1%. Findings and caveats of the study: In naive cells, over 90% of TCR sequences were seen only once. Between naive and memory subsets, TCR abundance power law exponents differed. Each distinct alpha or beta sequence counts as one clonotype. A few larger clonotypes appeared in naive repertoires, especially CD8, possibly memory cells re-expressing CD45RA. Naive and memory repertoire findings lacked a ground truth for validation.

This clonotype came up many times. Its antigen is undetermined. This CDR3 has 13 amino acids. Germline V gene data show CDR1 as DFQATT and CDR2 as SNEGSKA (reference sequence). V dropped 0 bases and J dropped 6 bases, with 6 bases sitting between them. The source of this sequence is a human donor in good health. Input material: naive CD4+ T cells from blood. The chain joins TRBV20-1 to TRBJ1-6; D call uncertain. In DNA form, the CDR3 reads TGCAGTGCTAGAGATATCGGTAATTCACCCCTCCACTTT. It yields the protein CSARDIGNSPLHF.